This T cell receptor (beta chain) was retrieved from a study of Graves' ophthalmopathy and Graves' hyperthyroidism. Each diagnosis was determined on the basis of clinical symptoms, serum thyroxine, TRAb, thyroid ultrasound and orbital computed tomography. Beta-chain TCR CDR3 regions were amplified from RNA transcripts. The authors performed first-round RT-PCR with HTBI primers and then a second-round multiplex PCR. Via MiXCR, TCRdb re-called the multiplex PCR reads, giving one row per CDR3 protein. The data contain approximately 1.2 million distinct CDR3 sequences, 35% to 40% of them singletons. V shed 8 bases, J shed 0 bases, and the junction held 5 bases outside the gene matches. The germline CDR1 and CDR2 sequences are SNHLY and FYNNEI. The CDR3 is 14 residues long.

The TCR sequence derives from an adult man with Graves' hyperthyroidism. Sequencing was carried out using peripheral blood or thyroid tissue (not recorded which). The rearrangement joins TRBV2 to TRBJ2-7; TRBD1 matches at 9 bases. The CDR3: CASSGTGPSYEQYF. In DNA, the CDR3 is TGTGCCAGCTCCGGGACAGGGCCCTCCTACGAGCAGTACTTC.